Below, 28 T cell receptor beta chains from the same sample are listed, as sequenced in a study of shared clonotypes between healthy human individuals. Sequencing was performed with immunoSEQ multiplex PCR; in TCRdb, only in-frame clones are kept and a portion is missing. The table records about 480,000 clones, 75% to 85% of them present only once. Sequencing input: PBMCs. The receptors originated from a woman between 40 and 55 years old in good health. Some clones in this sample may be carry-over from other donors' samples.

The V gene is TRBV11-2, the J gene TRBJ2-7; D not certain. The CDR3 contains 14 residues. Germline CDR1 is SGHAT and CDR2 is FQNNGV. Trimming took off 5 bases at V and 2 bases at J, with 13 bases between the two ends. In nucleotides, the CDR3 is TGTGCCAGCAGCCCCGCCTACCGGACCTACGAGCAGTACTTC. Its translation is CASSPAYRTYEQYF.

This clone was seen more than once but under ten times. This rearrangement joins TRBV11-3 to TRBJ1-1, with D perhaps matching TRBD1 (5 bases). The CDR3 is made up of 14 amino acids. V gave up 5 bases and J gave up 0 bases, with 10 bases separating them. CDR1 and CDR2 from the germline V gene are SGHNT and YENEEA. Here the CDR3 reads CASSPGGMNTEAFF. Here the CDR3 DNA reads TGTGCCAGCAGCCCGGGGGGAATGAACACTGAAGCTTTCTTT.

The CDR3 bases are TGTGCCTGGAGTCGGGCCCCGGGAACTGAAGCTTTCTTT. Translating gives CAWSRAPGTEAFF. The chain links TRBV30 to TRBJ1-1; no definite D call. The germline V gene has CDR1 GTSNPN and CDR2 SVGIG (reference sequence). The V end lost 2 bases, the J end lost 5 bases, and 12 bases lay between the germline ends. The length of the CDR3 is 13 residues.

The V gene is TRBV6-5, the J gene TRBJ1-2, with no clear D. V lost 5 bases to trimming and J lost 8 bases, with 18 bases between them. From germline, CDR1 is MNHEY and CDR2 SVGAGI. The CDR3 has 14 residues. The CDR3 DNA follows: TGTGCCAGCAGTCCGAACAGCGGCCGGAGAGGCTACACCTTC. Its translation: CASSPNSGRRGYTF.

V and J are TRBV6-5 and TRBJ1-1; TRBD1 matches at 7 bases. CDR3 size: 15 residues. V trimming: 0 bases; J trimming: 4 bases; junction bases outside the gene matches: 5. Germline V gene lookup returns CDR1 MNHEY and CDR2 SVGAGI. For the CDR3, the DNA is TGTGCCAGCAGTTACTCAGACAGGGTGGGCACTGAAGCTTTCTTT. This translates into CASSYSDRVGTEAFF.

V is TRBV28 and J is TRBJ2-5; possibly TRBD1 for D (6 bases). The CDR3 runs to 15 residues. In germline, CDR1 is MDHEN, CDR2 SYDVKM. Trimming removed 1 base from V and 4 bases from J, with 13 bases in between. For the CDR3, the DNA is TGTGCCAGCAGTTTATACCCGTGGGGGCGAGAGACCCAGTACTTC. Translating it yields CASSLYPWGRETQYF.

CDR3 nucleotide sequence: TGTGCCAGCAGCCCACGCCGGGATCTGAACGAGCAGTACTTC. This gives the protein CASSPRRDLNEQYF. V is TRBV7-8 and J is TRBJ2-7; weak D call: TRBD2 (5 bases). The germline CDR1 and CDR2 sequences are SGHVS and FQNEAQ. V was pared by 5 bases and J by 5 bases, with 16 bases between. The CDR3 is made up of 14 amino acids.

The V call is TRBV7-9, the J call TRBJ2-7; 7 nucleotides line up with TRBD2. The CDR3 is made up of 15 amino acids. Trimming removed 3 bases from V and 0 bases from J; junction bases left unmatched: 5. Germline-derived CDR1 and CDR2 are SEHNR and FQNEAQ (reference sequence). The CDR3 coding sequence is TGTGCCAGCAGCTTTGTTGGCGGGAGCTCCTACGAGCAGTACTTC. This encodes CASSFVGGSSYEQYF. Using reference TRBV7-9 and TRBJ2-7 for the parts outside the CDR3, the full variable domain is DTGVSQNPRHKITKRGQNVTFRCDPISEHNRLYWYRQTLGQGPEFLTYFQNEAQLEKSRLLSDRFSAERPKGSFSTLEIQRTEQGDSAMYLCASSFVGGSSYEQYFGPGTRLTVT.

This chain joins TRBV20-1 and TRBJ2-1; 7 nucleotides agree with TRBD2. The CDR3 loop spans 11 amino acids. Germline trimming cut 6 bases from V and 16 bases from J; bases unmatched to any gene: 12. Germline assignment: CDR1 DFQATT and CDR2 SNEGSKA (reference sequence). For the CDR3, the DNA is TGCAGTGCCCCTCTGGGGGAGGGCCTATTCTTC. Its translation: CSAPLGEGLFF.

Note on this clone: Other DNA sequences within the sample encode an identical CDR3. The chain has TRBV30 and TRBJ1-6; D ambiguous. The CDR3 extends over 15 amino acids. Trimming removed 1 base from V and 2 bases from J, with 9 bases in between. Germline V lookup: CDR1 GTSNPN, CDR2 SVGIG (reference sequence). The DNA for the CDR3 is TGTGCCTGGAGTGGTAGAGTTGCCTATAATTCACCCCTCCACTTT. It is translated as CAWSGRVAYNSPLHF. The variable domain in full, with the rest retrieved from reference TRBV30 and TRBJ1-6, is SQTIHQWPATLVQPVGSPLSLECTVEGTSNPNLYWYRQAAGRGLQLLFYSVGIGQISSEVPQNLSASRPQDRQFILSSKKLLLSDSGFYLCAWSGRVAYNSPLHFGNGTRLTVT.

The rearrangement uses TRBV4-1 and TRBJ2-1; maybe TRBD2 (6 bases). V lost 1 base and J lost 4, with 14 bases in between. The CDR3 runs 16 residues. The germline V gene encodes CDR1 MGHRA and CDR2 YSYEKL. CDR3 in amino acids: CASSQGTPREYNEQFF. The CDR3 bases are TGCGCCAGCAGCCAAGGAACTCCCCGGGAGTACAATGAGCAGTTCTTC.

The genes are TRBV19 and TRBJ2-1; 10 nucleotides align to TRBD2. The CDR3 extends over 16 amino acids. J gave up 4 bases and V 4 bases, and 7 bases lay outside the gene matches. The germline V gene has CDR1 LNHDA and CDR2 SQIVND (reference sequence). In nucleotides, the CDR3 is TGTGCCAGTAGTAGGGGGCAGCGGGAGGGTTACAATGAGCAGTTCTTC. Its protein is CASSRGQREGYNEQFF. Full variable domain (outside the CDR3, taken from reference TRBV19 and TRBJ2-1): DGGITQSPKYLFRKEGQNVTLSCEQNLNHDAMYWYRQDPGQGLRLIYYSQIVNDFQKGDIAEGYSVSREKKESFPLTVTSAQKNPTAFYLCASSRGQREGYNEQFFGPGTRLTVL.

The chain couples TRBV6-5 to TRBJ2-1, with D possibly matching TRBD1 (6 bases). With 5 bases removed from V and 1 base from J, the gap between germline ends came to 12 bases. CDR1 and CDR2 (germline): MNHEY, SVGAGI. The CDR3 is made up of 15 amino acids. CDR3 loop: CASSKQGESYNEQFF. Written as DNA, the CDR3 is TGTGCCAGCAGTAAACAGGGTGAATCCTACAATGAGCAGTTCTTC.

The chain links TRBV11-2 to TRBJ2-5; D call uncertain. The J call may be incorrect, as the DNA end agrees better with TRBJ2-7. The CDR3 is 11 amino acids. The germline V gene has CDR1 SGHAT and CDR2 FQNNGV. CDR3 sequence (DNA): TGTGCCAGCAGCGCACCTTACGAGCAGTACTTC. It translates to CASSAPYEQYF.

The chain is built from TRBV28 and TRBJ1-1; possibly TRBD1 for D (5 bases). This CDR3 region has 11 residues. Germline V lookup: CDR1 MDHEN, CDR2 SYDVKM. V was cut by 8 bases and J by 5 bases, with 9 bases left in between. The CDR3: CASGGDTEAFF. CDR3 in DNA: TGTGCCAGCGGAGGGGATACTGAAGCTTTCTTT.

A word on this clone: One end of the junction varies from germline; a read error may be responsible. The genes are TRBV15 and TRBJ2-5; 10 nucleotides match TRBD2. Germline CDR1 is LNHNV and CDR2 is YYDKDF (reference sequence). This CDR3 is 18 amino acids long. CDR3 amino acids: CATSRDPIAGGPQEAQYF. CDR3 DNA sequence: TGTGCCACCAGCAGAGACCCGATAGCGGGAGGACCACAAGAGGCCCAGTACTTC.

The CDR3 DNA follows: TGTGCCAGCTCACCCGGACGGGAGGGTTACGAGCAGTACTTC. Amino acid sequence: CASSPGREGYEQYF. This sequence joins TRBV18 and TRBJ2-7; the match to TRBD2 covers 8 bases. The germline V gene encodes CDR1 KGHSH and CDR2 LQKENI. J lost 4 bases, V lost 3 bases, and 5 bases had no gene match. CDR3 length: 14 residues. The full variable domain, with the rest looked up from reference TRBV18 and TRBJ2-7, is NAGVMQNPRHLVRRRGQEARLRCSPMKGHSHVYWYRQLPEEGLKFMVYLQKENIIDESGMPKERFSAEFPKEGPSILRIQQVVRGDSAAYFCASSPGREGYEQYFGPGTRLTVT.

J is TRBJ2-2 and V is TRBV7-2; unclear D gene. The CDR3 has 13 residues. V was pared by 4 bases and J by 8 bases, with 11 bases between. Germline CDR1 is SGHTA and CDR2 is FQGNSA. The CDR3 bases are TGTGCCAGCAGCTGGCGAACCGGGGGGGAGCTGTTTTTT. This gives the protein CASSWRTGGELFF.

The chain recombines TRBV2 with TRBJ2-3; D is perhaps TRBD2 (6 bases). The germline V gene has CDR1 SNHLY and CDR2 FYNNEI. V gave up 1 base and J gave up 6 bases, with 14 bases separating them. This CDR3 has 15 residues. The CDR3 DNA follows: TGTGCCAGCAGTGAAGACAGCCCTCTAGCGGATACGCAGTATTTT. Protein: CASSEDSPLADTQYF.

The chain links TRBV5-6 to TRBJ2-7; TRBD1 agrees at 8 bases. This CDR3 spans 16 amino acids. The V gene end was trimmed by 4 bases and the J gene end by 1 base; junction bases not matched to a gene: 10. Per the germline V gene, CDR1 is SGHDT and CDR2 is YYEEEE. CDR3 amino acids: CASSRPGQGVSYEQYF. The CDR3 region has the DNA TGTGCCAGCAGCCGACCCGGACAGGGCGTTTCCTACGAGCAGTACTTC.

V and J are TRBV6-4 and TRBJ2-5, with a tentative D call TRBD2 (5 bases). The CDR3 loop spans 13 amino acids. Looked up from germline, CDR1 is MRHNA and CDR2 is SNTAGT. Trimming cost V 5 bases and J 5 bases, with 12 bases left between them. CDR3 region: CASSLNSGETQYF. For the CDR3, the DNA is TGTGCCAGCAGTTTAAACTCGGGGGAGACCCAGTACTTC.

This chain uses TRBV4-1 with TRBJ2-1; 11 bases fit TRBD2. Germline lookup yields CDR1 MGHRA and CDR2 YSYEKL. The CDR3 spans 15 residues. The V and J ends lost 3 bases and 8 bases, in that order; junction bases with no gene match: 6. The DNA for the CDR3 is TGCGCCAGCAGCCAGGAACTAGCGGGAGAGGATGAGCAGTTCTTC. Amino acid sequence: CASSQELAGEDEQFF.

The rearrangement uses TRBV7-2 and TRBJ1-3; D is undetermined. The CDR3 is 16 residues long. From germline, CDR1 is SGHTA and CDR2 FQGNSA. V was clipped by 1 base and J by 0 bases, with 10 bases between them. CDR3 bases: TGTGCCAGCAGCTTAGTCGCCTTACCCTCTGGAAACACCATATATTTT. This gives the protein CASSLVALPSGNTIYF.

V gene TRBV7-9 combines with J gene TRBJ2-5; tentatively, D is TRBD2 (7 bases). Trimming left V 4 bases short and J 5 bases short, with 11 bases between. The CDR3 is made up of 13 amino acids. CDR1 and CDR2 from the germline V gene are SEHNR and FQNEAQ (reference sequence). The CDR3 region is CASSSGGYETQYF. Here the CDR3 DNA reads TGTGCCAGCAGCTCGGGGGGCTACGAGACCCAGTACTTC.

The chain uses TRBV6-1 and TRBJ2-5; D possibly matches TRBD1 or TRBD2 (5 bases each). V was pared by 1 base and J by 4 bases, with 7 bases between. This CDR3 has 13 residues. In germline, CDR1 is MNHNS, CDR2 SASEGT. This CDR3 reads CASSEVRGETQYF. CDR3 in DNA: TGTGCCAGCAGTGAAGTGAGGGGAGAGACCCAGTACTTC.

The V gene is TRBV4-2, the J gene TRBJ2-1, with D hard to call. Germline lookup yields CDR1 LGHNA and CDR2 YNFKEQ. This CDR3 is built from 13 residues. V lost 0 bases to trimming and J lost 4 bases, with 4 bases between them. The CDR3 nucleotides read TGTGCCAGCAGCCAAGAAAAATACAATGAGCAGTTCTTC. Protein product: CASSQEKYNEQFF.

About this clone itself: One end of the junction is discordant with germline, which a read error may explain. The CDR3 spells CASSLAEVSTEELFF. Written as DNA, the CDR3 is TGTGCCAGCAGTCTAGCGGAAGTCAGCACCGAGGAGCTGTTTTTT. The chain carries TRBV9 and TRBJ2-2; 7 bases fit TRBD2. The CDR3 runs to 15 residues. CDR1 is SGDLS, CDR2 YYNGEE, per germline.

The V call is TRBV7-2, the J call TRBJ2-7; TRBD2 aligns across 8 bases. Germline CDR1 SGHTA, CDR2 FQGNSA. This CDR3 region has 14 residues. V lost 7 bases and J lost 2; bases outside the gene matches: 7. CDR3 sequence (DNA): TGTGCCAGCATCCTGAGCGGGGGCCCCTACGAGCAGTACTTC. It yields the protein CASILSGGPYEQYF.